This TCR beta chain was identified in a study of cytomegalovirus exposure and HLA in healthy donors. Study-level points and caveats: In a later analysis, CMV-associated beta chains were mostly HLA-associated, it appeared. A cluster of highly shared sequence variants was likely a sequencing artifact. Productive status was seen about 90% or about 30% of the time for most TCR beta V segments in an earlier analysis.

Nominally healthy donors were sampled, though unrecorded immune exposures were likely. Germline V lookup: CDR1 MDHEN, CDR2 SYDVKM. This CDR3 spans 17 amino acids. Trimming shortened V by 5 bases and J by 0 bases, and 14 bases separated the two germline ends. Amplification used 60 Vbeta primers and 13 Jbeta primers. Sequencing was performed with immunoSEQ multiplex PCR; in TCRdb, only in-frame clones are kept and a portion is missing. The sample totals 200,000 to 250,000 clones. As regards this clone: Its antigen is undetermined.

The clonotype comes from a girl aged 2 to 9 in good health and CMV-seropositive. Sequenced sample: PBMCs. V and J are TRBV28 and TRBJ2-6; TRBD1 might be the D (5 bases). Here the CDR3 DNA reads TGTGCCAGCAGTATTCGTCAGGGCGTCTCTGGGGCCAACGTCCTGACTTTC. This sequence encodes CASSIRQGVSGANVLTF.